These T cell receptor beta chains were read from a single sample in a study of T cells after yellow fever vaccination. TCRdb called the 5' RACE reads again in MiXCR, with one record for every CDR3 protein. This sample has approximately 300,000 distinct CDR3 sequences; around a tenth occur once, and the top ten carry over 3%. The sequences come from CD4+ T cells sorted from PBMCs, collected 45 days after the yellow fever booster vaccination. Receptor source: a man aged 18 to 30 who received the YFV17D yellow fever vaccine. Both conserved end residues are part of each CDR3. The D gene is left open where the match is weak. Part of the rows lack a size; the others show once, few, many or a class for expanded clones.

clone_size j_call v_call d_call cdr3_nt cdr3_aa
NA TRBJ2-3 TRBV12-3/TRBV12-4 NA TGTGCCAGCACCTGGGGGATCGCAGATACGCAGTATTTT CASTWGIADTQYF
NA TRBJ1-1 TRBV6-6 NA TGTGCCAGCAGGTCTGAAGCTTTCTTT CASRSEAFF
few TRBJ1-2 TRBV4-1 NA TGCGCCAGCAGCCAAGTTGGTACGAGGCCGGGTGGCTACACCTTC CASSQVGTRPGGYTF
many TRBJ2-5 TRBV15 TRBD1 TGTGCCACCAGCACTTACAGGGGCAGGGAGACCCAGTACTTC CATSTYRGRETQYF
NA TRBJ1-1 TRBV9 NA TGTGCCAGCAGCGTGACAGCGAACACTGAAGCTTTCTTT CASSVTANTEAFF
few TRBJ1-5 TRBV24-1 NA TGTGCCACCAGTGAGAACAGGGATCAGCCCCAGCATTTT CATSENRDQPQHF
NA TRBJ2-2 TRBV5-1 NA TGCGCCAGCAGCTTTACAGCCGCTGATTTCGGGGAGCTGTTTTTT CASSFTAADFGELFF
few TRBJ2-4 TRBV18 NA TGTGCCAGCTCACCGGCCGGGGGTGACATTCAGTACTTC CASSPAGGDIQYF
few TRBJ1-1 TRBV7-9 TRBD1 TGTGCCAGCAGCCCCGGACAGGGGGCTATTGAAGCTTTCTTT CASSPGQGAIEAFF
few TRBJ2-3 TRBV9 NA TGTGCCAGCAGCGTAGCGGTGACAGATCGCCCGGATACGCAGTATTTT CASSVAVTDRPDTQYF
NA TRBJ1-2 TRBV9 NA TGTGCCAGCGAGCGGGGCGGGAACTATGGCTACACCTTC CASERGGNYGYTF
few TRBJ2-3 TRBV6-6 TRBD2 TGTGCCAGCAGGAGCGGACTAGCGGGGGTCGCAGATACGCAGTATTTT CASRSGLAGVADTQYF
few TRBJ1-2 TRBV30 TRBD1 TGTGCCTGGAGTTCGGGGACAGGTGGCTACACCTTC CAWSSGTGGYTF
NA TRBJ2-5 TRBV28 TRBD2 TGTGCCAGCAGTCACATGGCGGGAGGGACCCAGTACTTC CASSHMAGGTQYF
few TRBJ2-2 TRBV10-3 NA TGTGCCATCAGGGCAGAGAACACCGGGGAGCTGTTTTTT CAIRAENTGELFF
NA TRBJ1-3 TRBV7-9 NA TGTGCCAGCAGCTTTCGAGAATTAGGAAACACCATATATTTT CASSFRELGNTIYF
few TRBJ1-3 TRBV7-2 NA TGTGCCAGCAGCTCGGAACAGGGTTCCGGAAACACCATATATTTT CASSSEQGSGNTIYF